This T cell receptor beta chain emerged from a study of shared clonotypes between healthy human individuals. Data came from immunoSEQ multiplex PCR; TCRdb stores just in-frame clones and leaves some out. The sample shows around 700,000 clones, roughly 78% of them seen only once. The CDR3 is 15 amino acids. Germline loops: CDR1 SGHNT, CDR2 YYREEE (reference sequence). Trimming took 4 bases from V and 3 from J, leaving 15 bases between them. This receptor was taken from a woman in her twenties or thirties in good health. The rearrangement uses TRBV5-4 and TRBJ2-3; weak D call: TRBD2 (6 bases). The sample comprised memory CD4+ T cells sorted from blood. This sample's subset: CD45RA-negative fraction. CDR3 protein: CASSGGASRTDTQYF. The CDR3 DNA reads TGTGCCAGCAGCGGAGGGGCAAGCCGGACAGATACGCAGTATTTT. The complete variable domain, with remaining parts taken from reference TRBV5-4 and TRBJ2-3, reads ETGVTQSPTHLIKTRGQQVTLRCSSQSGHNTVSWYQQALGQGPQFIFQYYREEENGRGNFPPRFSGLQFPNYSSELNVNALELDDSALYLCASSGGASRTDTQYFGPGTRLTVL.